The clone carrying this TCR beta chain appeared once. Produced via immunoSEQ multiplex PCR; TCRdb's table is partial and in-frame only. Among 270,000 or so clones listed, roughly 89% were seen once. The CDR3 is 13 amino acids. The V end was cut by 7 bases, the J end by 2 bases, with 14 bases between. Germline V CDR1 and CDR2: SQVTM, ANQGSEA. The sample comes from a study of blood T cell repertoires in COVID-19. Material for sequencing was peripheral blood. The V gene is TRBV29-1, the J gene TRBJ1-2; possible D gene TRBD1, 5 bases. This TCR was recovered from a woman aged 25 to 39 with active or convalescent COVID-19. This CDR3 reads CSAPLGGNYGYTF. For the CDR3, the DNA is TGCAGCGCTCCCCTTGGGGGGAACTATGGCTACACCTTC.